A single sample gave rise to the 4 T cell receptor beta chains below, sequenced in a study of early T cells in non-severe SARS-CoV-2 infection. TCRdb independently ran MiXCR on the 5' RACE reads; one entry per CDR3 protein. This sample has tens of thousands of distinct CDR3 sequences; 8.5% to 12% occur once, and the top ten carry approximately 8%. The sequencing used whole blood, collected at baseline. Receptors were obtained from an adult who was a healthcare worker with PCR-confirmed SARS-CoV-2 infection or an uninfected control (not recorded which).

This clonotype was seen a handful of times. The chain recombines TRBV28 with TRBJ1-2; 7 bases line up with TRBD1. Germline V gene data show CDR1 as MDHEN and CDR2 as SYDVKM. This CDR3 has 14 amino acids. V lost 5 bases to trimming and J lost 8 bases; unmatched junction nucleotides: 11. This CDR3 is CASSPPRQGGGYTF. The CDR3 nucleotides read TGTGCCAGCAGTCCGCCCCGGCAGGGGGGAGGCTACACCTTC.

The rearrangement uses TRBV12-3 or TRBV12-4 and TRBJ2-7; no firm D call. Trimming took 3 bases from V and 5 from J, leaving 20 bases between them. The CDR3 covers 16 residues. This chain's CDR3 is CASSLLGNLGIHEQYF. The CDR3 coding sequence is TGTGCCAGCAGTTTGTTGGGGAATCTGGGTATCCACGAGCAGTACTTC.

The chain recombines TRBV11-2 with TRBJ2-5; TRBD1 matches at 7 bases. Germline CDR1 SGHAT, CDR2 FQNNGV. J gave up 2 bases and V 6 bases, and 3 bases lay outside the gene matches. This CDR3 comprises 13 residues. CDR3 bases: TGTGCCAGCAGACCGGGACAGCAAGAGACCCAGTACTTC. It encodes CASRPGQQETQYF.

Ten or more counts support this clonotype. The chain uses TRBV20-1 and TRBJ1-5; D call uncertain. The V gene lost 2 bases and the J gene lost 0 bases, with 8 bases spanning the gap. CDR3 length: 14 residues. Germline values: CDR1 DFQATT, CDR2 SNEGSKA (reference sequence). The CDR3 loop reads CSARKGPSNQPQHF. DNA for the CDR3: TGCAGTGCTAGAAAAGGTCCTAGCAATCAGCCCCAGCATTTT.